This T cell receptor (beta chain) emerged from a study of response to subunit inactivated influenza vaccine. Concerning this clonotype itself: Its antigen is unidentified.

Study results and caveats: Authors suggested that a seasonal influenza vaccination recruits few new T cells each time.

In TCRdb, the RT-PCR reads were re-called with MiXCR into one record per CDR3 protein. The sample gives approximately 500,000 distinct CDR3 sequences, over 10% of which show up once; less than 15% is in the top ten. V was pared by 6 bases and J by 9 bases, with 18 bases between. This CDR3 region has 15 residues. Germline V lookup: CDR1 MNHNS, CDR2 SASEGT. This sequence originates from a man aged 45-65 years who received an inactivated influenza vaccine. The J gene is TRBJ1-6, the V gene TRBV6-1; a possible D gene is TRBD1 (5 bases). The sequenced sample was PBMCs from blood, obtained 40 to 50 days after vaccination. CDR3 residues: CASRNAGLTISPLHF. The CDR3 coding sequence is TGTGCCAGCAGGAACGCAGGGTTGACGATTTCACCCCTCCACTTT.